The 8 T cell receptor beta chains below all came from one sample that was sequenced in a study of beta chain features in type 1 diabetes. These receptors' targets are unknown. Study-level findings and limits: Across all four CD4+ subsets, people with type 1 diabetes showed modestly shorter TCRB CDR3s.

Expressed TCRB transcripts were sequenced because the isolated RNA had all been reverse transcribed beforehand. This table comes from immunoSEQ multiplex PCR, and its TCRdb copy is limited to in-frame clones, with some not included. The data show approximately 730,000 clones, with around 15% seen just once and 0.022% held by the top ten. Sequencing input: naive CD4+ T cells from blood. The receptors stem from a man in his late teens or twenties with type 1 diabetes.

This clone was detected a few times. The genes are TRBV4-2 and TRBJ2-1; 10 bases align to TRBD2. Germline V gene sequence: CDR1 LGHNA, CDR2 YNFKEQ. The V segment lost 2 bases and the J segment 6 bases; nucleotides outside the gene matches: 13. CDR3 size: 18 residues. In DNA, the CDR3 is TGTGCCAGCAGCCAAAACACCCACTCCAGCGGGGGGGCCAATGAGCAGTTCTTC. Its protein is CASSQNTHSSGGANEQFF.

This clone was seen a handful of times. The CDR3 reads CASSELQGGGEKLFF. The CDR3 DNA is TGTGCCAGCAGTGAACTACAGGGGGGAGGTGAAAAACTGTTTTTT. This chain connects TRBV6-1 to TRBJ1-4, with TRBD1 matching over 8 bases. From germline, CDR1 is MNHNS and CDR2 SASEGT. CDR3 length: 15 residues. V was pared by 2 bases and J by 7 bases, with 6 bases of the junction left unmatched.

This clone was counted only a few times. The CDR3 here is CAWRHRDRVYTGELFF. For the CDR3, the DNA is TGTGCCTGGAGGCACCGGGACAGGGTTTACACCGGGGAGCTGTTTTTT. This rearrangement joins TRBV30 to TRBJ2-2; 9 bases are a match to TRBD1. CDR1 is GTSNPN, CDR2 SVGIG, per germline (reference sequence). V was clipped by 3 bases and J by 3 bases; unmatched bases: 8. This CDR3 comprises 16 residues.

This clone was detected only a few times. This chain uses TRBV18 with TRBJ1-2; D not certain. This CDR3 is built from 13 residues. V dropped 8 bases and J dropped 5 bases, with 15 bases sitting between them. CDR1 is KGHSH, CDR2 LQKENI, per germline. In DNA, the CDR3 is TGTGCCAGCCGAGGTGGGGAATTTTATGGCTACACCTTC. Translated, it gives CASRGGEFYGYTF. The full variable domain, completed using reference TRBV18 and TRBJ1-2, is NAGVMQNPRHLVRRRGQEARLRCSPMKGHSHVYWYRQLPEEGLKFMVYLQKENIIDESGMPKERFSAEFPKEGPSILRIQQVVRGDSAAYFCASRGGEFYGYTFGSGTRLTVV.

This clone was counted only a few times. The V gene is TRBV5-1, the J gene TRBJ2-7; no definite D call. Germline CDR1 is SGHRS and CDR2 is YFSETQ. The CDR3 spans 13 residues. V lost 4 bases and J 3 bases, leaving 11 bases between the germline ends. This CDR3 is CASSDTGLYEQYF. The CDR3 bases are TGCGCCAGCAGCGATACCGGGCTCTACGAGCAGTACTTC.

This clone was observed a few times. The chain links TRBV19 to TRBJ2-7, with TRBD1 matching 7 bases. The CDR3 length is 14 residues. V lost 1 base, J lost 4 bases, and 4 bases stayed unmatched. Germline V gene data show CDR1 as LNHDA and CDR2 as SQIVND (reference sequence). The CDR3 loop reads CASSIGDSPYEQYF. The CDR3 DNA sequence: TGTGCCAGTAGTATAGGGGACAGCCCGTACGAGCAGTACTTC. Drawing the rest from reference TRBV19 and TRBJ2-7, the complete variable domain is DGGITQSPKYLFRKEGQNVTLSCEQNLNHDAMYWYRQDPGQGLRLIYYSQIVNDFQKGDIAEGYSVSREKKESFPLTVTSAQKNPTAFYLCASSIGDSPYEQYFGPGTRLTVT.

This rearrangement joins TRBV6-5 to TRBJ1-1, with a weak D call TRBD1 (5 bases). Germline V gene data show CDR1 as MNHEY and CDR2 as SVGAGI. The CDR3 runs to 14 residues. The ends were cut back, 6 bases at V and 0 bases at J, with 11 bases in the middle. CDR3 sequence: CASRPTELNTEAFF. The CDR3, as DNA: TGTGCCAGCAGGCCGACAGAATTGAACACTGAAGCTTTCTTT.

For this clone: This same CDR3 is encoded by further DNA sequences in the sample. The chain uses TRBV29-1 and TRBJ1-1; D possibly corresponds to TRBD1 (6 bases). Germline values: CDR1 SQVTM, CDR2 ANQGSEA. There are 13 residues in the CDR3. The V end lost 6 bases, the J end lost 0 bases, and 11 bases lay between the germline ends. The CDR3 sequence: CSVGQRLNTEAFF. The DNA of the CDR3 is TGCAGCGTAGGACAGCGCTTGAACACTGAAGCTTTCTTT.